Each of the 2 T cell receptor beta chains below was sequenced from the same sample in a study of OX40 agonist ivuxolimab in advanced cancers. Library preparation employed the immunoSEQ multiplex PCR assay. Not all clones reach the TCRdb copy of this immuneACCESS table, which keeps in-frame sequences only. Checked studies attribute under half of the gap to unresolved V genes and leave the rest unexplained. This sample comprises fewer than 65,000 clones, around 90% of them detected only once. Under 2.5% of the sample belongs to the ten largest clones. Material: CD4+ or CD8+ T cells sorted from blood, obtained in a trial of the OX40 agonist ivuxolimab. These receptors all come from an adult with an advanced solid tumor such as melanoma, head and neck, liver or kidney cancer.

This clone was detected once. This chain uses TRBV10-3 with TRBJ2-5; D gene ambiguous. CDR1 and CDR2 (germline): ENHRY, SYGVKD. The ends were cut back, 0 bases at V and 0 bases at J, with 5 bases in the middle. The CDR3 covers 14 residues. CDR3 sequence: CAISESGNQETQYF. As DNA, the CDR3 is TGTGCCATCAGTGAGTCCGGTAACCAAGAGACCCAGTACTTC.

This chain connects TRBV6-1 to TRBJ2-5; TRBD2 agrees at 11 bases. Germline lookup yields CDR1 MNHNS and CDR2 SASEGT. The CDR3 is made up of 15 amino acids. V trimming: 7 bases; J trimming: 4 bases; junction bases outside the gene matches: 8. The CDR3 DNA follows: TGTGCCAGCAAGGGGCTAGCGGGGGGTGGAGAGACCCAGTACTTC. It yields the protein CASKGLAGGGETQYF.